What follows are 12 T cell receptor beta chains derived from one specimen sequenced in a study of control samples from healthy donors and cancer patients. Assay: immunoSEQ multiplex PCR; the TCRdb copy retains only in-frame clones and omits some. The profile shows about 140,000 clones, around 90% of them singletons. Input material: blood. These receptor sequences come from a man aged 25 to 40 in good health.

This clone is a singleton in its sample. The chain combines TRBV11-3 with TRBJ2-3; 12 bases agree with TRBD1. The germline V gene encodes CDR1 SGHNT and CDR2 YENEEA. CDR3 size: 17 residues. Trimming at V came to 4 bases and at J to 1 base, leaving 6 bases not matched to a gene. The CDR3 DNA reads as TGTGCCAGCAGCTCGGGACAGGGGGCGGTCGGCACAGATACGCAGTATTTT. This translates into CASSSGQGAVGTDTQYF.

Notes on this clone: One end of the junction varies from germline; a read error may be responsible. The V gene is TRBV7-7, the J gene TRBJ1-5, with 7 bases identical to TRBD1. Germline CDR1 is SSHAT and CDR2 is FNYEAQ (reference sequence). The CDR3 runs to 13 residues. The CDR3 loop is CASSLQQGQPQHF. DNA for the CDR3: TGTGCTAGCAGCTTACAACAGGGGCAGCCCCAGCATTTT.

The chain employs TRBV29-1 and TRBJ1-1, with D unresolved. Deletions cut 4 bases from V and 0 bases from J, with 9 bases between. The CDR3 sequence is 13 residues long. Germline V gives CDR1 SQVTM, CDR2 ANQGSEA. CDR3 in DNA: TGCAGCGTTGGGTTCGGGTTGAACACTGAAGCTTTCTTT. Encoded protein: CSVGFGLNTEAFF.

The genes are TRBV18 and TRBJ2-3; tentative D call: TRBD2 (5 bases). CDR3 size: 14 residues. Germline values: CDR1 KGHSH, CDR2 LQKENI. V was trimmed by 5 bases and J by 3 bases, leaving 12 bases between them. The CDR3 coding sequence is TGTGCCAGCTCAAAGACTATATCAACAGATACGCAGTATTTT. Its protein product is CASSKTISTDTQYF. Using reference TRBV18 and TRBJ2-3 for the parts outside the CDR3, the full variable domain is NAGVMQNPRHLVRRRGQEARLRCSPMKGHSHVYWYRQLPEEGLKFMVYLQKENIIDESGMPKERFSAEFPKEGPSILRIQQVVRGDSAAYFCASSKTISTDTQYFGPGTRLTVL.

This rearrangement joins TRBV9 to TRBJ2-1; perhaps D is TRBD1 or TRBD2 (5 bases each). The V and J ends lost 0 bases and 8 bases respectively, with 12 bases between them. Germline loops: CDR1 SGDLS, CDR2 YYNGEE. This CDR3 is 14 amino acids long. CDR3 sequence: CASSVDWGSDEQFF. CDR3 bases: TGTGCCAGCAGCGTAGATTGGGGGAGTGATGAGCAGTTCTTC.

The chain recombines TRBV11-3 with TRBJ2-2; 10 bases fit TRBD2. The ends lost 6 bases at V and 6 bases at J; junction bases unmatched: 4. CDR1 and CDR2 from the germline V gene are SGHNT and YENEEA. The CDR3 runs 14 residues. CDR3 sequence reads: CASSQREGSGELFF. Here the CDR3 DNA reads TGTGCCAGCAGTCAGCGGGAGGGCTCCGGGGAGCTGTTTTTT.

The V and J genes are TRBV5-1 and TRBJ2-1; 8 bases agree with TRBD1. Germline assignment: CDR1 SGHRS and CDR2 YFSETQ. Trimming removed 4 bases from V and 3 bases from J; junction bases left unmatched: 9. The CDR3 has 16 residues. The CDR3 region is CASSQVGTGSYNEQFF. The CDR3 DNA is TGCGCCAGCAGCCAGGTTGGGACAGGTAGCTACAATGAGCAGTTCTTC.

This chain uses TRBV19 with TRBJ2-5; 13 bases fit TRBD2. The germline CDR1 and CDR2 sequences are LNHDA and SQIVND (reference sequence). V shed 5 bases and J 5 bases; nucleotides not matched to a gene: 11. This CDR3 contains 17 residues. CDR3 DNA: TGTGCCAGTAGTTTAACTAGCGGGAGGGCTGCTAGGGAGACCCAGTACTTC. Translation: CASSLTSGRAARETQYF. The full variable domain, its missing parts supplied by reference TRBV19 and TRBJ2-5, is DGGITQSPKYLFRKEGQNVTLSCEQNLNHDAMYWYRQDPGQGLRLIYYSQIVNDFQKGDIAEGYSVSREKKESFPLTVTSAQKNPTAFYLCASSLTSGRAARETQYFGPGTRLLVL.

The CDR3 loop is CASSLVSSGTGTYGYTF. The CDR3, as DNA: TGTGCCAGCAGCTTAGTATCGTCCGGGACAGGGACCTATGGCTACACCTTC. The chain recombines TRBV7-8 with TRBJ1-2; 9 nucleotides align to TRBD1. The CDR3 is made up of 17 amino acids. Germline CDR1 reads SGHVS; CDR2 reads FQNEAQ. The trim removed 1 base at V and 4 bases at J, leaving 10 bases unmatched.

The chain recombines TRBV18 with TRBJ1-1, with D maybe TRBD1 (5 bases). Trimming took off 3 bases at V and 6 bases at J, with 14 bases between the two ends. This CDR3 contains 14 residues. The germline CDR1 and CDR2 sequences are KGHSH and LQKENI. The CDR3 sequence: CASSPQRGDSEAFF. Here the CDR3 DNA reads TGTGCCAGCTCACCCCAACGGGGGGATTCTGAAGCTTTCTTT.

This chain links TRBV24-1 with TRBJ2-1; 7 positions match TRBD2. The CDR3 has 16 amino acids. CDR1 is KGHDR, CDR2 SFDVKD, per germline. The J segment lost 1 base and the V segment lost 2 bases, leaving 4 bases of the junction unmatched. CDR3 sequence: CATSDSGGGSYNEQFF. The CDR3 DNA sequence: TGTGCCACCAGTGATTCTGGCGGGGGATCCTACAATGAGCAGTTCTTC.

J is TRBJ2-7 and V is TRBV2; 9 nucleotides line up with TRBD1. V was clipped by 6 bases and J by 4 bases; unmatched bases: 7. The germline V gene encodes CDR1 SNHLY and CDR2 FYNNEI. CDR3 length equals 14 residues. The CDR3 loop is CASRSWTGDYEQYF. The CDR3 DNA follows: TGTGCCAGCAGATCGTGGACAGGGGATTACGAGCAGTACTTC.